This T cell receptor (beta chain) was sequenced in a study of cytomegalovirus exposure and HLA in healthy donors (dated by TCRdb to 2017 to 2019). Concerning the study at large: An earlier analysis of approximately 640 of the donors reported 250 to 350 Gb of sequence data and some 100 million unique TCR beta sequences from about 200 million T cells. An early release that covered about 600 HLA-typed donors contained around 330 gigabases of sequencing data and tens of millions of unique TCR sequences. Among the 398 genotyped donors, around 81% belonged to the genetic ancestry cluster associated with self-reported Caucasian donors. The study aimed to test whether signatures of past pathogen exposure could be identified by cataloging public T cell receptors. The T cell repertoires of several hundred subjects were profiled by immunosequencing and related to cytomegalovirus serostatus. Along with the approximately 620-subject first cohort, a separate validation cohort of 120 different subjects was used. To predict cytomegalovirus infection status, the study brought together high-throughput TCR immunosequencing, statistical association of individual TCRs with disease status, and machine learning. In a later analysis, previously published TCR beta repertoires from 550 to 700 donors were re-analyzed and high-resolution HLA genotyping was added so that TCR occurrence patterns could be studied. Rather than using new phenotypic data, the later analysis identified candidate immune exposures from TCR beta sequences and from how often those sequences occurred across donors. To decide whether each TCR beta V gene segment behaved as functional or pseudogenic, an earlier analysis of some 570 of the donors relied on high-throughput TCR beta sequencing. Donor age, sex, ethnicity and CMV serostatus were collected together with the repertoire data. In a later genetic analysis, genome-wide SNP genotypes for about 55% of the roughly 700 donors were used, and that subset was treated as a discovery cohort. All discovery cohort repertoires had been generated on a single sequencing platform. Class I and class II HLA loci were covered by the typing at four-digit resolution. The number of donors typed differed by locus, with about 629-630 for A, B, C, DRB1 and DQB1, 522 for DQA1, about 610 for DPA1, and around 430 for DPB1. Because of strong linkage in the cohort, a handful of DR-DQ haplotypes were treated as single units for association and clustering. Among about 370 genotyped donors of the cohort, an average of approximately 220,000 unique TCR beta nucleotide sequences was sequenced per donor, of which about 18% were non-productive. The investigation overall reported the following: In an earlier analysis of approximately 590 of the donors, most TCR beta V segments appeared in productive rearrangements about 87% or about 30% of the time, broadly matching IMGT annotations. Most CMV-associated TCR beta chains appeared to be HLA-restricted in a later analysis, and the HLA associations seemed to be driven largely by CMV exposure. A further reported finding was that TCR beta sequences accurately predicted the HLA-A and HLA-B alleles for most subjects in the first cohort. V-gene and J-gene trimming of TCR beta chains was associated with a missense DCLRE1C variant in a later genetic analysis, and the association was replicated in an independent cohort. Most TCR sequences were observed very rarely across donors, whereas some public TCRs were present in many individuals. In a later analysis, 16,951 TCR beta sequences were associated with specific HLA alleles at a false discovery rate of 0.05. A later analysis found that TCR association rates varied across HLA loci, with DRB1 alleles showing the most associated TCRs and HLA-C alleles the fewest. The authors suggested that the approach could potentially be generalized to other disease states and immunological phenotypes. For the cohort, immune exposure information was limited to CMV serostatus. Because HLA typing was missing for some donors at each locus, association tests included only the typed subset. A cluster of highly shared sequence variants was judged likely to be a technical artifact of the sequencing pipeline. Correlated functional status among segregating V segments might be attributable to linkage disequilibrium, but an unknown experimental factor could not be ruled out. In both the original and validation cohorts, the classifier was reported to diagnose cytomegalovirus status with high specificity and sensitivity. In vitro tests confirmed that a few of the cytomegalovirus-associated TCR beta chains recognize cytomegalovirus antigens. When HLA alleles, especially DR and DQ, strongly co-occurred, TCR associations were difficult to assign to individual alleles. The study listed approximately 160 TCR beta chains as associated with cytomegalovirus. Sequencing depth was assumed to be roughly uniform across donors in the presence/absence analyses, though that assumption may not hold. According to a later genetic analysis, donors in an Asian-associated ancestry cluster had fewer N-insertions in productive TCRs than the approximately 630-donor mean. The earlier analysis of about 600 of the donors excluded around 17 rarely observed V segments, including chromosome 9 orphons, because counts were too low. Only TCR beta chains were sequenced in this cohort, and the absence of alpha or paired-chain data limited detectable features. In a later analysis, HLA-associated TCR beta chains showed more clonal expansion and lower generation probabilities than non-associated chains that were equally common. Some IMGT-functional V segments, including TRBV6-2 and TRBV6-3, could not be told apart with the 87-base-pair reads, so those segments were excluded. In a later analysis, several top co-occurrence clusters were reported to appear linked to parvovirus B19, influenza, CMV and Epstein-Barr virus.

Library preparation was by the immunoSEQ multiplex PCR assay. A mixture of 60 forward primers for TCR Vbeta segments and 13 reverse primers for TCR Jbeta segments was used in the multiplex PCR. The CDR3 region of rearranged TCR beta genes was amplified from genomic DNA by a multiplex PCR assay. The amplified TCR beta libraries were sequenced on the Illumina HiSeq System as 87-base-pair reads. The study's processing was this. A later analysis tallied 70 million to 100 million unique TCR beta chains across the 660 or so repertoires, and around 12 million of those chains were shared by two or more donors. Raw reads were error-corrected and collapsed into unique sequences with a nearest-neighbor algorithm that merged closely related sequences to remove PCR and sequencing errors. To assign V, D and J gene segments, CDR3 sequences were aligned to IMGT reference sequences. For a sequence to be retained, a match of at least six nucleotides to both a V gene segment and a J gene segment was required. A rearrangement counted as productive if the CDR3 had no stop codons and remained in frame with V and J, and every other rearrangement counted as non-productive. CDR3 was defined according to IMGT convention as the region running from the second conserved V-encoded cysteine to the conserved J-encoded phenylalanine. The earlier analysis of 587 of the donors excluded sequences that lacked an unambiguous match to a single V gene segment. An earlier analysis of 587 of the donors called V segments functional above 56.7% productive rearrangements and segregating when the between-donor standard deviation exceeded 5%. A statistical classification framework was built to diagnose cytomegalovirus status from the catalog of TCR beta chain sequences. A later analysis assigned V and J genes by comparing TCR nucleotide sequences with IMGT/GENE-DB human TR gene sequences. Using the TCRdist pipeline, a later analysis assigned CDR3 sequences along with most-parsimonious VDJ recombination scenarios. In a later analysis, each TCR beta chain was defined by its CDR3 amino acid sequence together with its V-gene family, and reads lacking a unique V-gene family were excluded. A later analysis removed 550 to 700 highly shared, low-generation-probability nucleotide sequences to deal with suspected cross-contamination and a sequencing artifact. In a later analysis, a clonal expansion index for each public chain was calculated from normalized within-repertoire ranks of inferred template counts. A later analysis computed generation probabilities with a VDJ recombination model fitted to out-of-frame rearrangements, and checked the results against IGoR. A later analysis scored TCR-TCR, TCR-HLA and TCR-CMV co-occurrence with hypergeometric tests, applying a repertoire-size bias correction to TCR pairs. To estimate false discovery rates, a later analysis permuted the HLA or CMV assignments 20 times. A later analysis grouped co-occurring TCRs with DBSCAN, adding TCRdist sequence similarity when clustering within HLA-allele-positive subsets. Repertoires with fewer than 30,000 or more than 120,000 public chains were left out of co-occurrence clustering, as were five repertoires with anomalous nucleotide sharing. The immuneACCESS repertoire file appears here via TCRdb, limited to in-frame rearrangements. These files lack a portion of the clones; in checked studies, under half of the deficit traces to unresolved V genes, and the cause of the others is not known. D and trimming were read from the DNA, whereas the V and J calls and clone size are those reported in that table. Counted in this sample were about 170,000 clones; 73% of them appeared once. The leading ten clones occupy under 5.5% of the sample.

With respect to this clone: Its antigen remains unidentified. No base-level quality is on record; no much larger clone is a single base apart.

V is cut by 7 bases and J by 4 bases, and the space between the germline ends is 26 bases. Looking up the germline V gene yields CDR1 SGHRS and CDR2 YFSETQ. The CDR3 goes from the cysteine to the phenylalanine over 18 residues. CDR3 DNA only is kept here, 54 bases in frame from base 1. The cohort comprised under 700 healthy bone marrow donors. Cohort members were all nominally healthy when sampled, although unrecorded immune exposures were likely present. The donor was CMV seropositive and was included in the group of 250 to 300 seropositive cohort members. A peripheral blood sample was provided by each donor, and peripheral blood mononuclear cells were used for TCR beta sequencing. The Qiagen DNeasy Blood Extraction Kit was used to extract genomic DNA from the blood cell samples.

The chain uses TRBV5-1 and TRBJ1-4; a tentative D call is TRBD1 (5 bases match). This sequence originates from a woman aged 18-29 years in good health and CMV-seropositive. The sample comprised PBMCs. The CDR3 corresponds to CASPLDGFRGGFNEKLFF. Here is the DNA: TGCGCCAGCCCCCTAGACGGTTTTCGTGGGGGGTTTAATGAAAAACTGTTTTTT.